This is a list of T cell receptor beta chains from one sample in a study of blood T cells in healthy people across ages. TCRdb itself ran the 5' RACE reads through MiXCR, one entry per CDR3 protein. Of around 800,000 distinct CDR3 sequences listed, around 45% are singletons. Sequenced sample: blood. These receptors were obtained from a man aged 80 or over in good health. The CDR3 runs from the conserved cysteine through the conserved F or W. Fields, in order: J gene, clone size, V gene, D gene, CDR3 length, CDR3 DNA, CDR3 protein. A D gene is named only where the DNA matches it firmly. Expanded clones are given a class, and other clones once, few, many or no size at all.

TRBJ1-4	-	TRBV6-6	TRBD1	14	TGTGCCAGCAGTGACAGGGTGGTTGGTGAAAAACTGTTTTTT	CASSDRVVGEKLFF
TRBJ2-5	-	TRBV25-1	-	14	TGTGCCAGCAGCCCAGTGGGGGGGCTAAAGACCCAGTACTTC	CASSPVGGLKTQYF
TRBJ2-3	many	TRBV5-1	-	16	TGCGCCAGCATCCCGGTCGGGGGCGGAATTACAGATACGCAGTATTTT	CASIPVGGGITDTQYF
TRBJ2-5	-	TRBV30	-	16	TGTGCCTGGAGTGTACTCGTCCTAGCGAGAGAAGAGACCCAGTACTTC	CAWSVLVLAREETQYF
TRBJ1-2	-	TRBV20-1	-	15	TGCAGTGCTAGAGTCCCAAGGGACGGCGGCGAGGAATTCACCTTC	CSARVPRDGGEEFTF
TRBJ2-7	-	TRBV3-1	-	14	TGTGCCAGCAGCCAAGTCGGACTCCCCTACGAGCAGTACTTC	CASSQVGLPYEQYF
TRBJ2-2	-	TRBV7-3	TRBD2	15	TGTGCCAGCAGCTTAACAGGGGCGGGAGCCGGGGAGCTGTTTTTT	CASSLTGAGAGELFF
TRBJ2-7	-	TRBV29-1	-	13	TGCAGCGTCCGGACAGTCGAAACGGACGAGCAGTACTTC	CSVRTVETDEQYF
TRBJ2-5	-	TRBV27	-	15	TGTGCCAGCAGTTTAACGGGACTCAATGGGGAGACCCAGTACTTC	CASSLTGLNGETQYF
TRBJ2-1	-	TRBV7-2	-	13	TGTGCCAGCAGCTTAGAGTGGAGGGGTGAGCAGTTCTTC	CASSLEWRGEQFF
TRBJ2-2	-	TRBV20-1	-	13	TGCAGTGCTACAGAGCTTGCCACCGGGGAGCTGTTTTTT	CSATELATGELFF
TRBJ2-1	-	TRBV11-3	-	14	TGTGCCAGCAGCTTAGATGCCAGGTTGGATGAGCAGTTCTTC	CASSLDARLDEQFF
TRBJ2-1	few	TRBV11-3	-	16	TGTGCCAGCAGCTTTAGGGACTGGAGCTCCTACAATGAGCAGTTCTTC	CASSFRDWSSYNEQFF
TRBJ2-3	once	TRBV5-1	-	16	TGCGCCAGCAGCTGGTCTGACGGGAGTAGCACAGATACGCAGTATTTT	CASSWSDGSSTDTQYF
TRBJ2-7	-	TRBV7-2	TRBD2	15	TGTGCCAGCACCTTAGCGGGAGAGAGCTCCTACGAGCAGTACTTC	CASTLAGESSYEQYF
TRBJ1-6	-	TRBV7-2	-	15	TGTGCCAGCAGTTTGGACAGTTACTATAATTCACCCCTCCACTTT	CASSLDSYYNSPLHF
TRBJ1-6	-	TRBV4-3	-	15	TGCGCCAGCAGCCAAGAAGCAACAGGGAGATCCCCCCTCCACTTT	CASSQEATGRSPLHF
TRBJ1-5	-	TRBV28	-	14	TGTGCCAGCGCGGAGGGAGGGCCGCTCCAGCCCCAGCATTTT	CASAEGGPLQPQHF
TRBJ1-1	-	TRBV30	-	12	TGTGCCTGGCTCAGGGGTAACACTGAAGCTTTCTTT	CAWLRGNTEAFF
TRBJ2-5	-	TRBV10-3	TRBD2	13	TGTGCCATCAGTGCTAGCGGGAAAGAGACCCAGTACTTC	CAISASGKETQYF
TRBJ2-7	-	TRBV10-3	-	12	TGTGCCATCAGTGAGTCGTCCCCCCAGCGGTACTTC	CAISESSPQRYF
TRBJ2-1	-	TRBV5-1	TRBD2	16	TGCGCCAGCAGCCGTGGGACTAGCGGGAGTCTGAATGAGCAGTTCTTC	CASSRGTSGSLNEQFF
TRBJ2-7	-	TRBV7-2	-	14	TGTGCCAGCAGCTTTCGGGGGAGTACCTACGAGCAGTACTTC	CASSFRGSTYEQYF
TRBJ1-2	-	TRBV10-3	TRBD1	14	TGTGCCATCAGTGTACAGGGGGCGCGAAGTGGCTACACCTTC	CAISVQGARSGYTF
TRBJ2-1	-	TRBV5-1	TRBD2	16	TGCGCCAGCAGCTTGAGGGCTAGCGGGGTATACAATGAGCAGTTCTTC	CASSLRASGVYNEQFF
TRBJ2-4	-	TRBV10-3	TRBD1	13	TGTGCCATCAGCCGACAGGGGGGCGACATTCAGTACTTC	CAISRQGGDIQYF
TRBJ2-1	-	TRBV5-1	TRBD2	17	TGCGCCAGCAGCTCGGAGCACACTAGCGGGGGGGCCCGCAAGCAGTTCTTC	CASSSEHTSGGARKQFF
TRBJ1-1	-	TRBV20-1	-	15	TGCAGTGCCAGGGTTATACGGGAAATGAACACTGAAGCTTTCTTT	CSARVIREMNTEAFF
TRBJ2-5	-	TRBV25-1	-	13	TGTGCCAGCAGTGATTCCCCATCGGAGACCCAGTACTTC	CASSDSPSETQYF
TRBJ2-1	-	TRBV7-9	TRBD2	15	TGTGCCAGCAGCCCGAGACTAGCGGGATCCAATGAGCAGTTCTTC	CASSPRLAGSNEQFF
TRBJ2-1	few	TRBV29-1	TRBD1	16	TGCAGCGTTGAGGACGAGGGGACAGGGGATTTGAATGAGCAGTTCTTC	CSVEDEGTGDLNEQFF
TRBJ1-2	few	TRBV28	TRBD1	14	TGTGCCAGCAGTCTAACAGGGGTAGTTTATGGCTACACCTTC	CASSLTGVVYGYTF
TRBJ2-3	few	TRBV10-3	TRBD2	15	TGTGCCATCAGTGAGTCCGGCGGGGGGGCCCTGGCGCAGTATTTT	CAISESGGGALAQYF
TRBJ1-1	once	TRBV4-1	TRBD1	13	TGCGCCAGCAGTCGTACCACAGGGGCTGAAGCTTTCTTT	CASSRTTGAEAFF
TRBJ1-4	-	TRBV12-3/TRBV12-4	-	16	TGTGCCAGCACTTTTGGGCCCACAGGGCTTGGTGAAAAACTGTTTTTT	CASTFGPTGLGEKLFF
TRBJ2-5	few	TRBV28	TRBD2	13	TGTGCCAACCAGCGGGAGGGCCAGGAGACCCAGTACTTC	CANQREGQETQYF
TRBJ2-2	few	TRBV10-3	TRBD2	18	TGTGCCATCAGTGAGTCAGGCGGGAGAAGGGGAAGTACCGGGGAGCTGTTTTTT	CAISESGGRRGSTGELFF
TRBJ2-3	few	TRBV24-1	TRBD2	14	TGTGCCACCAACAGCGGGAGTGGCACAGATACGCAGTATTTT	CATNSGSGTDTQYF
TRBJ2-1	-	TRBV12-3/TRBV12-4	TRBD2	16	TGTGCTAGCGCCCCTTTAGCGGGAGGGTCCTACAATGAGCAGTTCTTC	CASAPLAGGSYNEQFF
TRBJ2-5	few	TRBV20-1	-	14	TGCAGTGCTAGAGATAGCAGCCGTGAAGAGACCCAGTACTTC	CSARDSSREETQYF